This T cell receptor (beta chain) was sequenced in a study of cytomegalovirus exposure and HLA in healthy donors. About the research overall: Among about 179 million T cells, an earlier analysis found roughly 100 million unique TCR beta sequences.

In regard to this clone: Its antigen is as yet unknown.

Study findings and constraints: The number of N-insertions in an Asian-associated ancestry cluster was reportedly below the 666-donor mean in a later analysis. Cytomegalovirus-associated TCR beta chains were listed, numbering some 180. It is likely that the observed cluster of highly shared sequence variants was a sequencing artifact.

Amplification used 60 Vbeta primers and 13 Jbeta primers. Data came from immunoSEQ multiplex PCR; TCRdb stores just in-frame clones and leaves some out. There are 150,000 to 200,000 clones in the sample; around 77% occur only once, and over 2% lies in the top ten. This clonotype was obtained from a man in his fifties or sixties in good health and CMV-seronegative. The sample consisted of PBMCs.

CDR3 sequence (DNA): TGTGCCAGCAGCATGACCGTAGCTGCGGGGAGTAGTAACGGGGAGCTGTTTTTT. Translating it yields CASSMTVAAGSSNGELFF. The chain couples TRBV5-5 to TRBJ2-2, with D possibly being TRBD2 (6 bases). This CDR3 region has 18 residues. Germline CDR1 SGHKS, CDR2 YYEKEE (reference sequence). V shed 4 bases and J shed 7 bases, with 26 bases lying between them.